This T cell receptor (beta chain) is drawn from a study of identical twins. The table lists this clonotype with a few counts. TCRdb independently ran MiXCR on the 5' RACE reads; one entry per CDR3 protein. The sample has fewer than 550,000 distinct CDR3 sequences, approximately 15% seen once; the top ten hold approximately 1%. The CDR3 runs to 15 residues. These data were also filed under a second study, of yellow fever vaccine responses in identical twins.

The chain links TRBV21-1 to TRBJ2-1; the D call of TRBD2 is as the table states it, not checked on the DNA. TRBV21-1 is a pseudogene locus. Sequencing input: CD4+ T cells sorted from blood. The receptor was derived from a woman aged 18-30 years in good health. The CDR3 reads CARNNLADSYNEQFF. The DNA of the CDR3 is TGTGCCAGGAACAACCTAGCGGACTCCTACAATGAGCAGTTCTTC.